These T cell receptor beta chains were read from a single sample in a study of cytomegalovirus exposure and HLA in healthy donors. The assay was immunoSEQ multiplex PCR, and TCRdb's table has in-frame clones only and misses some. The table shows about 130,000 clones, with around 78% occurring only once. The sequenced sample consisted of PBMCs. The receptor set was obtained from a woman between 35 and 50 years old in good health and CMV-seronegative. CDR3s leave out the opening cysteine and the closing phenylalanine or tryptophan. Each record gives: J gene, D gene, V gene, clone size, CDR3 protein. The D gene is left open where the match is weak. Clone size is not always given. Where it is, it says once, few, many or a class for expanded clones.

J: TRBJ2-7; D: TRBD2; V: TRBV6-6; size: -; CDR3: ASSYPGLAAQY
J: TRBJ1-2; D: TRBD1; V: TRBV28; size: -; CDR3: ASSPPQTGVYGYT
J: TRBJ1-2; D: TRBD1; V: TRBV30; size: -; CDR3: AGTGGGYGYT
J: TRBJ1-2; D: TRBD1; V: TRBV7-9; size: once; CDR3: AGAGQGNYGYT
J: TRBJ2-3; D: TRBD2; V: TRBV11-2; size: -; CDR3: ASSQERGAEDTQY
J: TRBJ2-3; D: TRBD2; V: TRBV6-4; size: -; CDR3: ASSPGTSIRDTQY
J: TRBJ2-7; D: -; V: TRBV6-5; size: many; CDR3: ASKRDPGAYEQY
J: TRBJ1-4; D: TRBD1; V: TRBV28; size: -; CDR3: ASSLHLQTGGEKLF
J: TRBJ1-2; D: TRBD1; V: TRBV30; size: -; CDR3: AWSVLGQGFGYT
J: TRBJ2-5; D: TRBD1; V: TRBV6-5; size: -; CDR3: ASSSQGAETQY
J: TRBJ2-5; D: -; V: TRBV15; size: -; CDR3: ATSRDLRPGPAQY
J: TRBJ2-1; D: TRBD1; V: TRBV5-1; size: few; CDR3: ASSHDRGFYNEQF
J: TRBJ2-1; D: TRBD2; V: TRBV19; size: -; CDR3: ASSPGLGNEQF
J: TRBJ1-5; D: -; V: TRBV6-1; size: -; CDR3: ASSESRGRTAYSNQPQH
J: TRBJ2-7; D: TRBD1; V: TRBV29-1; size: once; CDR3: SVSPGTGGDEQY
J: TRBJ2-7; D: -; V: TRBV7-8; size: -; CDR3: ASSLTQTYEQY
J: TRBJ2-3; D: TRBD2; V: TRBV12-5; size: -; CDR3: ASVPPIAGSTDTQY
J: TRBJ2-3; D: TRBD2; V: TRBV6-1; size: -; CDR3: ASSDSGGTTDTQY
J: TRBJ2-5; D: -; V: TRBV27; size: -; CDR3: ASSRAQGSETQY
J: TRBJ1-2; D: -; V: TRBV30; size: few; CDR3: ARGSPGGYGYT
J: TRBJ2-1; D: TRBD2; V: TRBV9; size: -; CDR3: ASSLAGGTNEQF
J: TRBJ2-2; D: -; V: TRBV7-8; size: -; CDR3: ASSVTNTGELF
J: -; D: TRBD1; V: TRBV7-8; size: few; CDR3: ASSPEGQGAYEQY
J: TRBJ1-6; D: TRBD1; V: TRBV18; size: few; CDR3: ASSPGQGLNSPLH
J: TRBJ2-1; D: TRBD2; V: TRBV2; size: -; CDR3: ASSATSGSLNEQF
J: TRBJ1-1; D: -; V: TRBV6-5; size: -; CDR3: ASSYSVGRTEAF
J: TRBJ2-3; D: TRBD2; V: TRBV5-4; size: -; CDR3: ASSLGTNTDTQY
J: TRBJ1-5; D: -; V: TRBV27; size: -; CDR3: ASSLTVGNQPQH
J: TRBJ2-7; D: TRBD2; V: TRBV18; size: -; CDR3: ASSPGIGTSGEQY
J: TRBJ1-5; D: -; V: TRBV6-1; size: -; CDR3: ASSAPAGRPESSQH
J: TRBJ2-7; D: TRBD1; V: TRBV28; size: -; CDR3: ASSVRTGGNEQY
J: TRBJ2-2; D: -; V: TRBV19; size: -; CDR3: ASTVYAAGELF
J: TRBJ2-7; D: -; V: TRBV27; size: -; CDR3: ASSLRGGTTSWEQY
J: TRBJ1-5; D: -; V: TRBV30; size: few; CDR3: AWSSGGSDQPQH
J: TRBJ1-1; D: -; V: TRBV5-4; size: -; CDR3: ASNRGGDMNTEAF
J: TRBJ2-1; D: TRBD1; V: TRBV5-6; size: once; CDR3: ASSLGGTGTNEQF
J: TRBJ2-7; D: TRBD1; V: TRBV28; size: -; CDR3: ASTPGQVSYEQY
J: TRBJ2-3; D: TRBD1; V: TRBV6-5; size: -; CDR3: ASSSRTGTSTDTQY
J: TRBJ1-6; D: TRBD1; V: TRBV6-5; size: -; CDR3: ASRAPGQGLSPLH
J: -; D: TRBD1; V: TRBV14; size: -; CDR3: ASSHPDRGQEGEQY
J: TRBJ2-7; D: -; V: TRBV5-1; size: -; CDR3: ASSLVPDKNYEQY
J: TRBJ2-2; D: TRBD2; V: TRBV6-6; size: -; CDR3: ASSYGRTSGFGELF
J: TRBJ2-1; D: TRBD2; V: TRBV9; size: -; CDR3: ASSGILAGGTYNEQF
J: TRBJ2-1; D: -; V: TRBV7-8; size: -; CDR3: ASSLDRQHEQF
J: TRBJ2-1; D: -; V: TRBV19; size: -; CDR3: ASSIDFSNLPGNEQF
J: TRBJ1-5; D: -; V: TRBV15; size: -; CDR3: ATSRDRQGGQPQH
J: TRBJ2-1; D: -; V: TRBV4-2; size: -; CDR3: ASSQGSGYNEQF
J: TRBJ1-2; D: -; V: TRBV18; size: -; CDR3: ASSPNLGQGGYGYT
J: TRBJ1-6; D: TRBD1; V: TRBV6-5; size: few; CDR3: ASSSIFQGAYSPLH
J: TRBJ2-3; D: TRBD1; V: TRBV5-1; size: -; CDR3: ASSLTGTASTDTQY
J: TRBJ1-4; D: TRBD1; V: TRBV9; size: -; CDR3: ASSVETLEGTANEKLF